The clone carrying this T cell receptor (beta chain) was seen a few times. Its antigen is unknown. TCRbeta library preparation incorporated unique molecular identifiers. A single record per CDR3 protein comes from TCRdb applying MiXCR to the PCR reads. Altogether over 80,000 distinct CDR3 sequences are present, less than 25% being singletons, with the ten largest covering over 20%. These data come from a study of T-cell reconstitution after alpha-beta-depleted transplantation in children. Overall study results and limits: At day 60, the high TCRbeta diversity found in some patients originated from recipient T cells and thymic progenitors that had survived.

Trimming took off 3 bases at V and 9 bases at J, with 7 bases between the two ends. CDR1 is SEHNR and CDR2 is FQNEAQ in the germline V gene (reference sequence). This CDR3 region has 11 residues. Source: PBMCs, taken before TCRalphabeta/CD19-depleted stem cell transplant. This clonotype was obtained from a boy between 2 and 10 years old with acute lymphoblastic leukemia, due to receive a stem cell transplant. V usage is TRBV7-9 and J usage is TRBJ2-3; no reliable D call. The CDR3 bases are TGTGCCAGCAGCTTGGGTGTAACGCAGTATTTT. Encoded protein: CASSLGVTQYF.